These T cell receptor beta chains were read from a single sample in a study of blood T cell repertoires in COVID-19. The table came from immunoSEQ multiplex PCR; TCRdb's copy has only in-frame clones and leaves some out. Found here are roughly 150,000 clones, around 79% of them singletons; the top ten hold under 20%. The sample consisted of PBMCs or T cells enriched from blood (not recorded which). These receptors all stem from a woman between 65 and 79 years old in a cohort exposed to, infected with or recovered from COVID-19 (not recorded which). Each CDR3 is given with its conserved first and last residue. Fields, in order: D gene, V gene, clone size, J gene, CDR3 DNA, CDR3 protein. A D gene is named only where the DNA matches it firmly. Size values are once, few and many counts, or a class for expanded clones, and some rows have none.

D: NA
V: TRBV9
size: NA
J: TRBJ2-7
DNA: TGTGCCAGCAGCGTAGGGGGCGCCCTGTCCCCCTACGAGCAGTACTTC
CDR3: CASSVGGALSPYEQYF

D: TRBD1
V: TRBV18
size: NA
J: TRBJ2-1
DNA: TGTGCCAGCTCACCACCGGGGACAGGGGAGTACAATGAGCAGTTCTTC
CDR3: CASSPPGTGEYNEQFF

D: NA
V: TRBV3-1/TRBV3-2
size: once
J: TRBJ2-1
DNA: TGTGCCAGCAGCCAAGCCCTCAATGAGCAGTTCTTC
CDR3: CASSQALNEQFF

D: NA
V: TRBV18
size: NA
J: TRBJ1-1
DNA: TGTGCCAGCTCATTCGGGGGGAACACTGAAGCTTTCTTT
CDR3: CASSFGGNTEAFF

D: TRBD1
V: TRBV28
size: NA
J: TRBJ1-1
DNA: TGTGCCAGCAGTCCCGGACAGGGCCCGAACACTGAAGCTTTCTTT
CDR3: CASSPGQGPNTEAFF

D: TRBD2
V: TRBV11-2
size: NA
J: TRBJ2-3
DNA: TGTGCCAGCACGACTAGCGGTGGGCATGTTGATACGCAGTATTTT
CDR3: CASTTSGGHVDTQYF

D: NA
V: TRBV13
size: NA
J: TRBJ1-1
DNA: TGTGCCAGCACCCTACACGGGGTGAACACTGAAGCTTTCTTT
CDR3: CASTLHGVNTEAFF

D: NA
V: TRBV28
size: NA
J: TRBJ2-2
DNA: TGTGCCAGCAGTCGGAACACCGGGGAGCTGTTTTTT
CDR3: CASSRNTGELFF

D: NA
V: TRBV28
size: NA
J: TRBJ2-1
DNA: TGTGCCAGCAGCTCCGACAACCCCCCGCGGGGTGAGCAGTTCTTC
CDR3: CASSSDNPPRGEQFF

D: TRBD2
V: TRBV5-4
size: few
J: TRBJ2-2
DNA: TGTGCCAGCAGCTTGGGACTAGCGGGAGGATTGAACACCGGGGAGCTGTTTTTT
CDR3: CASSLGLAGGLNTGELFF

D: TRBD1
V: TRBV18
size: NA
J: TRBJ1-2
DNA: TGTGCCAGCTCACGGGGACAGGGGGCATTTGGCTACACCTTC
CDR3: CASSRGQGAFGYTF

D: NA
V: TRBV7-9
size: NA
J: TRBJ1-6
DNA: TGTGCCAGCAGCATAGAAGGAGATTCACCCCTCCACTTT
CDR3: CASSIEGDSPLHF

D: TRBD1
V: TRBV7-9
size: NA
J: TRBJ2-5
DNA: TGTGCCAGCAGCCCCAGGACAGGGCGGCAAGAGACCCAGTACTTC
CDR3: CASSPRTGRQETQYF

D: NA
V: TRBV28
size: NA
J: TRBJ2-7
DNA: TGTGCCAGCAGTTTGCGCAACAGAGTCTACGAGCAGTACTTC
CDR3: CASSLRNRVYEQYF

D: NA
V: TRBV5-4
size: NA
J: TRBJ1-4
DNA: TGTGCCAGCAGCTTTGCCGCGTCCCGTAATGAAAAACTGTTTTTT
CDR3: CASSFAASRNEKLFF

D: TRBD1
V: TRBV11-2
size: NA
J: TRBJ1-4
DNA: TGTGCCAGCAGCTGGGACAGGGGGCGTTTGTTTTTT
CDR3: CASSWDRGRLFF

D: TRBD1
V: TRBV6-5
size: NA
J: TRBJ1-1
DNA: TGTGCCAGCAAATTTGGGACAGGGGAAACCGAAGCTTTCTTT
CDR3: CASKFGTGETEAFF

D: TRBD1
V: TRBV11-2
size: NA
J: TRBJ1-4
DNA: TGTGCCAGCAGAAAGAACAGGGGCGGAACTAATGAAAAACTGTTTTTT
CDR3: CASRKNRGGTNEKLFF

D: TRBD1
V: TRBV5-1
size: NA
J: TRBJ1-1
DNA: TGCGCCAGCAGCTCGAATCCAGGGGGCTTGAACACTGAAGCTTTCTTT
CDR3: CASSSNPGGLNTEAFF

D: TRBD1
V: TRBV27
size: once
J: TRBJ2-3
DNA: TGTGCCAGCAGGCGGAACAGGGGGCTCGGCACAGATACGCAGTATTTT
CDR3: CASRRNRGLGTDTQYF

D: NA
V: TRBV28
size: NA
J: TRBJ2-3
DNA: TGTGCCAGCAGTTCTAGTAGCGGCACAGATACGCAGTATTTT
CDR3: CASSSSSGTDTQYF

D: TRBD1
V: TRBV28
size: NA
J: TRBJ1-2
DNA: TGTGCCAGCAGTCTCGGACAGGGCCGGTATGGCTACACCTTC
CDR3: CASSLGQGRYGYTF

D: TRBD1
V: TRBV7-2
size: NA
J: TRBJ2-1
DNA: TGTGCCAGCAGCTTAGGTGGGACAGGGCTGTTCTTC
CDR3: CASSLGGTGLFF

D: TRBD1
V: TRBV2
size: NA
J: TRBJ2-7
DNA: TGTGCCAGCAGTCCCATGGTGCGGACAGGGGTCAACGAGCAGTACTTC
CDR3: CASSPMVRTGVNEQYF

D: NA
V: TRBV4-3
size: NA
J: TRBJ1-1
DNA: TGCGCCAGCAGCCGTGCCACATTGAACACTGAAGCTTTCTTT
CDR3: CASSRATLNTEAFF

D: TRBD1
V: TRBV5-8
size: NA
J: TRBJ2-7
DNA: TGTGCCAGCAGCGATCCGGGACAGGCTTACGAGCAGTACTTC
CDR3: CASSDPGQAYEQYF

D: NA
V: TRBV5-4
size: NA
J: TRBJ1-2
DNA: TGTGCCAGCAGCAAACAGGGAGCTAACTATGGCTACACCTTC
CDR3: CASSKQGANYGYTF

D: TRBD1
V: TRBV28
size: NA
J: TRBJ1-2
DNA: TGTGCCAGCAGTACAGGGGGAGCCTATAACTATGGCTACACCTTC
CDR3: CASSTGGAYNYGYTF

D: TRBD1
V: TRBV2
size: NA
J: TRBJ1-5
DNA: TGTGCCAGCCAACAGGGGGCTCATAGCAATCAGCCCCAGCATTTT
CDR3: CASQQGAHSNQPQHF

D: TRBD1
V: TRBV9
size: NA
J: TRBJ1-2
DNA: TGTGCCAGCAGCGTGTCCGACAGGGCTAACTATGGCTACACCTTC
CDR3: CASSVSDRANYGYTF

D: TRBD1
V: TRBV5-6
size: NA
J: TRBJ2-7
DNA: TGTGCCAGCAGCTTGGAACGGGAAGCAGGGGGCGGCGAGCAGTACTTC
CDR3: CASSLEREAGGGEQYF

D: TRBD1
V: TRBV6-5
size: few
J: TRBJ1-2
DNA: TGTGCCAGCAGCGCGGGGACAGGGGTCGGCTACACCTTC
CDR3: CASSAGTGVGYTF

D: NA
V: TRBV18
size: NA
J: TRBJ1-2
DNA: TGTGCCAGCTCACCAGTGTCAGACTATTCCCATGGCTACACCTTC
CDR3: CASSPVSDYSHGYTF

D: NA
V: TRBV7-2
size: NA
J: TRBJ2-2
DNA: TGTGCCAGCAGCTTAGTGGCTAGTTACGCCGGGGAGCTGTTTTTT
CDR3: CASSLVASYAGELFF

D: NA
V: TRBV21-1
size: NA
J: TRBJ2-2
DNA: TGTGCCAGCAGCAAAGCGCGGCAGGGTAACGGCGGGGAGCTGTTTTTT
CDR3: CASSKARQGNGGELFF

D: NA
V: TRBV13
size: NA
J: TRBJ2-7
DNA: TGTGCCAGCAGCTTGGGGAGCGGCTCCTACGAGCAGTACTTC
CDR3: CASSLGSGSYEQYF

D: TRBD2
V: TRBV5-1
size: once
J: TRBJ2-7
DNA: TGCGCCAGCACCACCGGGACTAGCGGGACGGGTGAATACTTC
CDR3: CASTTGTSGTGEYF

D: TRBD1
V: TRBV7-9
size: once
J: TRBJ1-6
DNA: TGTGCCAGCAGCTTAGGACAGGGGACAATGACCCTCCACTTT
CDR3: CASSLGQGTMTLHF

D: NA
V: TRBV5-4
size: NA
J: TRBJ2-2
DNA: TGTGCCAGCAGCTTGGGGGGAGACCGGGAGCTGTTTTTT
CDR3: CASSLGGDRELFF

D: TRBD2
V: TRBV7-9
size: NA
J: TRBJ2-5
DNA: TGTGCCAGCGAGAGTCCTAACGGCGGGAGAGACTACCAAGAGACCCAGTACTTC
CDR3: CASESPNGGRDYQETQYF

D: TRBD2
V: TRBV6-6
size: once
J: TRBJ2-3
DNA: TGTGCCAGCAGTCTCCTTCCCCCCCTAGCGGGAGGAAGCACAGATACGCAGTATTTT
CDR3: CASSLLPPLAGGSTDTQYF

D: TRBD2
V: TRBV10-3
size: NA
J: TRBJ2-1
DNA: TGTGCCATCACCGGGACTAGCGGGAGTGGGGACAATGAGCAGTTCTTC
CDR3: CAITGTSGSGDNEQFF

D: TRBD1
V: TRBV2
size: NA
J: TRBJ1-5
DNA: TGTGCCAGCAGTGACTGGGGGGACAGAAATCAGCCCCAGCATTTT
CDR3: CASSDWGDRNQPQHF

D: NA
V: TRBV6-1
size: NA
J: TRBJ1-1
DNA: TGTGCCAGCAGTGAAGTGGGTACAGGGAAAGCTTTCTTT
CDR3: CASSEVGTGKAFF

D: NA
V: TRBV19
size: NA
J: TRBJ1-4
DNA: TGTGCCAGTAGTCGCCGATTGGGGCAGAATGAAAAACTGTTTTTT
CDR3: CASSRRLGQNEKLFF

D: TRBD1
V: TRBV2
size: NA
J: TRBJ1-5
DNA: TGTGCCAGCAGTGCGGACAGGGAGGACCAGCCCCAGCATTTT
CDR3: CASSADREDQPQHF

D: NA
V: TRBV2
size: NA
J: TRBJ2-7
DNA: TGTGCCAGCAGTGAATTTTCCCCCCATGTCCCGGACGAGCAGTACTTC
CDR3: CASSEFSPHVPDEQYF

D: TRBD1
V: TRBV5-1
size: once
J: TRBJ2-6
DNA: TGCGCCAGCGGGACAGGACAATACTCTGGGGCCAACGTCCTGACTTTC
CDR3: CASGTGQYSGANVLTF

D: NA
V: TRBV19
size: NA
J: TRBJ1-5
DNA: TGTGCCAGTAGTACCCCAGGCGGGCAGCCCCAGCATTTT
CDR3: CASSTPGGQPQHF

D: TRBD2
V: TRBV28
size: NA
J: TRBJ2-2
DNA: TGTGCCAGCAGTTCCGAAGCGGGAGGGGACACCGGGGAGCTGTTTTTT
CDR3: CASSSEAGGDTGELFF

D: NA
V: TRBV18
size: once
J: TRBJ2-1
DNA: TGTGCCAGCTCACTAACTCGAGCCTCCTACAATGAGCAGTTCTTC
CDR3: CASSLTRASYNEQFF